Below are 26 T cell receptor beta chains sequenced from a single sample in a study of early T cells in non-severe SARS-CoV-2 infection. TCRdb re-analysed the 5' RACE reads in MiXCR, keeping a single row per CDR3 protein. This table has about 46,000 distinct CDR3 sequences, roughly 5.7% appearing once. The specimen comprised whole blood, sampled at baseline. These receptors all come from an adult who was a healthcare worker with PCR-confirmed SARS-CoV-2 infection or an uninfected control (not recorded which).

This clonotype has more than one count but fewer than ten. This CDR3 reads CASSLWQSSYEQYF. The CDR3 DNA follows: TGCGCCAGCAGCTTGTGGCAGAGCTCCTACGAGCAGTACTTC. The rearrangement joins TRBV5-1 to TRBJ2-7; D not certain. The germline V gene has CDR1 SGHRS and CDR2 YFSETQ. The CDR3 is made up of 14 amino acids. The germline V and J ends were trimmed by 1 base and 0 bases, with 8 bases remaining between them.

This clonotype was recorded many times. The gene calls are TRBV20-1 and TRBJ2-3, with TRBD2 as a possible D gene (6 bases). There are 15 residues in the CDR3. Trimming pared 3 bases from V and 2 bases from J, leaving 15 bases between. Germline V lookup: CDR1 DFQATT, CDR2 SNEGSKA (reference sequence). The CDR3 bases are TGCAGTGCTAGCGGGCTAGCGAGCGACACAGATACGCAGTATTTT. Translated, it gives CSASGLASDTDTQYF.

On this clonotype: Possible read error: a much larger clone is one base away. Because the CDR3 is missing its conserved closing phenylalanine or tryptophan, this is likely a read error. The chain carries TRBV6-5 and TRBJ2-5; D unresolved. V lost 4 bases and J lost 5, with 5 bases in between. The CDR3 spans 11 residues. Germline V gene lookup returns CDR1 MNHEY and CDR2 SVGAGI. The chain's CDR3 is CASSSVETQYS. For the CDR3, the DNA is TGTGCCAGCAGTTCAGTGGAGACCCAGTACTCC.

This clonotype appeared many times. The chain recombines TRBV6-1 with TRBJ2-5, with 8 bases aligning to TRBD2. V was clipped by 3 bases and J by 5 bases; unmatched bases: 8. Germline CDR1 and CDR2: MNHNS and SASEGT. CDR3 size: 15 residues. The CDR3 DNA reads as TGTGCCAGCAGTGATATCGCGGGAGGAGGTGAGACCCAGTACTTC. As protein: CASSDIAGGGETQYF.

This clonotype was detected only a few times. The genes are TRBV7-9 and TRBJ1-2, with TRBD1 identical over 7 bases. The CDR3 runs 16 residues. CDR1 and CDR2 (germline): SEHNR, FQNEAQ (reference sequence). V shed 4 bases and J 4 bases; nucleotides not matched to a gene: 12. This chain's CDR3 is CASSWILRDSTYGYTF. CDR3 nucleotide sequence: TGTGCCAGCAGCTGGATACTCCGGGACAGCACCTATGGCTACACCTTC.

This clonotype was seen repeatedly, ten times or more. The rearrangement uses TRBV19 and TRBJ2-1; D gene unclear. There are 14 residues in the CDR3. Germline values: CDR1 LNHDA, CDR2 SQIVND (reference sequence). Trimming left V 3 bases short and J 2 bases short, with 8 bases between. DNA of the CDR3: TGTGCCAGTAGTATCTACTCAGCCTACAATGAGCAGTTCTTC. Amino acid sequence: CASSIYSAYNEQFF.

The rearrangement joins TRBV28 to TRBJ1-1, with D perhaps matching TRBD1 (6 bases). This CDR3 is 10 amino acids long. V lost 10 bases and J 12 bases, leaving 15 bases between the germline ends. From germline, CDR1 is MDHEN and CDR2 SYDVKM. This chain's CDR3 is CATGGGTTFF. CDR3 coding DNA: TGTGCCACCGGGGGCGGGACAACTTTCTTT.

This clonotype appeared many times. At one end the junction does not follow the germline gene, possibly because of a read error. The chain couples TRBV18 to TRBJ2-5, with D tentatively TRBD1 or TRBD2 (5 bases each). Germline-derived CDR1 and CDR2 are KGHSH and LQKENI. CDR3 length: 13 residues. CDR3 sequence: CASSRSPRDPGNF. The CDR3 coding sequence is TGTGCCAGCTCGCGAAGTCCAAGGGACCCGGGGAACTTC.

This sequence joins TRBV27 and TRBJ2-7; 11 bases line up with TRBD2. The CDR3 length is 14 residues. The J segment lost 2 bases and the V segment lost 8 bases, leaving 5 bases of the junction unmatched. The V gene's germline CDR1 is MNHEY and CDR2 SMNVEV (reference sequence). This CDR3 reads CASATSGSTYEQYF. The CDR3 DNA follows: TGTGCCAGCGCAACTAGCGGGAGTACCTACGAGCAGTACTTC.

As concerns this clonotype: With a much larger clone just one base away, this may be a read error. The rearrangement links TRBV30 to TRBJ2-7; 9 bases match TRBD2. V lost 3 bases, J lost 4 bases, and 7 bases stayed unmatched. CDR1 is GTSNPN, CDR2 SVGIG, per germline (reference sequence). The CDR3 consists of 14 residues. The CDR3 is CAWRPSGNGYEQYF. For the CDR3, the DNA is TGTGCCTGGAGGCCTAGCGGGAATGGGTACGAGCAGTACTTC.

Ten or more counts support this clonotype. This chain connects TRBV28 to TRBJ2-1, with 8 bases aligning to TRBD1. Germline-derived CDR1 and CDR2 are MDHEN and SYDVKM. V lost 3 bases, J lost 0 bases, and 4 bases stayed unmatched. There are 16 residues in the CDR3. CDR3 nucleotide sequence: TGTGCCAGCAGTTTCCTCGGACAGGGCTCCTACAATGAGCAGTTCTTC. This codes for CASSFLGQGSYNEQFF.

This clonotype was seen a few times. The chain combines TRBV7-2 with TRBJ2-2; 9 nucleotides agree with TRBD2. With V trimmed by 5 bases and J by 5 bases, 3 bases remained unmatched. CDR1 is SGHTA and CDR2 is FQGNSA in the germline V gene. The CDR3 length is 14 residues. CDR3 residues: CASSGLAPTGELFF. DNA for the CDR3: TGTGCCAGCAGCGGACTAGCGCCTACCGGGGAGCTGTTTTTT.

This clonotype showed up many times. This chain uses TRBV24-1 with TRBJ1-2, with TRBD1 matching over 9 bases. This CDR3 is built from 14 residues. J lost 6 bases, V lost 4 bases, and 5 bases had no gene match. The germline gives CDR1 KGHDR, CDR2 SFDVKD. CDR3 sequence (DNA): TGTGCCACCAGTGAGTCCGGGACAGGGAATGGCTACACCTTC. Protein product: CATSESGTGNGYTF.

In regard to this clonotype: A much larger clone is a single base away; this may be a read error. This chain uses TRBV12-3 or TRBV12-4 with TRBJ2-5; tentative D call: TRBD1 (7 bases). This CDR3 has 15 residues. CDR3 residues: CASSLGQSPRETRYF. The CDR3 DNA is TGTGCCAGCAGTTTGGGACAGAGCCCCCGGGAGACCCGGTACTTC.

This clonotype was picked up many times. The gene calls are TRBV4-2 and TRBJ2-2; D remains unclear. V was pared by 0 bases and J by 0 bases, with 11 bases between. This CDR3 has 17 amino acids. CDR1 and CDR2 from the germline V gene are LGHNA and YNFKEQ. The CDR3 DNA is TGTGCCAGCAGCCAAGAGGATAGGGCAGCGAACACCGGGGAGCTGTTTTTT. It specifies CASSQEDRAANTGELFF.

This clonotype was seen a handful of times. This chain joins TRBV15 and TRBJ2-7, with TRBD2 matching over 9 bases. Trimming cost V 0 bases and J 6 bases; bases outside gene matches: 9. The CDR3 has 16 amino acids. From germline, CDR1 is LNHNV and CDR2 YYDKDF (reference sequence). In DNA form, the CDR3 reads TGTGCCACCAGCAGAGATACGGGACTAGCAGCGTCCGAGCAGTACTTC. It translates to CATSRDTGLAASEQYF.

This clonotype appeared many times. V gene TRBV7-9 combines with J gene TRBJ2-7; D ambiguous. CDR1 is SEHNR and CDR2 is FQNEAQ in the germline V gene (reference sequence). Trimming left V 6 bases short and J 1 base short, with 7 bases between. CDR3 length: 12 amino acids. The CDR3 loop reads CASRYSSYEQYF. CDR3 in DNA: TGTGCCAGCAGATACAGTTCCTACGAGCAGTACTTC.

The chain links TRBV24-1 to TRBJ2-1; 10 nucleotides line up with TRBD1. J was trimmed by 5 bases and V by 2 bases; bases with no gene match: 5. Germline V CDR1 and CDR2: KGHDR, SFDVKD. CDR3 length equals 16 residues. The CDR3 region is CATSDSPGQGNNEQFF. The DNA for the CDR3 is TGTGCCACCAGTGATTCTCCGGGACAGGGGAACAATGAGCAGTTCTTC.

At least ten counts were recorded for this clonotype. This sequence joins TRBV29-1 and TRBJ1-2; 8 positions match TRBD1. V dropped 7 bases and J dropped 0; count of bases not matched to a gene: 4. The CDR3 runs to 13 residues. The germline V gene has CDR1 SQVTM and CDR2 ANQGSEA. CDR3 loop: CSGDRGPNYGYTF. The CDR3 region has the DNA TGCAGCGGAGACAGGGGACCTAACTATGGCTACACCTTC.

The chain has TRBV18 and TRBJ2-5, with 12 bases that match TRBD2. The germline V gene has CDR1 KGHSH and CDR2 LQKENI. This CDR3 contains 16 residues. The V gene end was trimmed by 3 bases and the J gene end by 4 bases; junction bases not matched to a gene: 6. CDR3 nucleotides: TGTGCCAGCTCACCCCAGACTAGCGGGAGAGGAGAGACCCAGTACTTC. Residues: CASSPQTSGRGETQYF. The full variable domain, rest sourced from reference TRBV18 and TRBJ2-5, is NAGVMQNPRHLVRRRGQEARLRCSPMKGHSHVYWYRQLPEEGLKFMVYLQKENIIDESGMPKERFSAEFPKEGPSILRIQQVVRGDSAAYFCASSPQTSGRGETQYFGPGTRLLVL.

The chain links TRBV10-2 to TRBJ1-5; D unresolved. V was pared by 7 bases and J by 2 bases, with 12 bases between. Germline V gene data show CDR1 as WSHSY and CDR2 as SAAADI. The CDR3 loop spans 14 amino acids. CDR3 region: CASTRMGGNQPQHF. CDR3 coding DNA: TGCGCCAGCACCCGAATGGGTGGCAATCAGCCCCAGCATTTT.

This clonotype was seen ten or more times. The chain recombines TRBV5-5 with TRBJ2-3, with D maybe TRBD2 (5 bases). Germline V gene lookup returns CDR1 SGHKS and CDR2 YYEKEE (reference sequence). With 3 bases removed from V and 8 bases from J, the gap between germline ends came to 7 bases. CDR3 length: 11 residues. The CDR3 loop reads CASSSEGTQYF. For the CDR3, the DNA is TGTGCCAGCAGCTCCGAGGGTACGCAGTATTTT.

This clonotype has just a few counts. The genes are TRBV10-2 and TRBJ1-5; 10 nucleotides line up with TRBD1. V lost 3 bases to trimming and J lost 1 base; unmatched junction nucleotides: 3. CDR3 size: 16 residues. CDR1 WSHSY and CDR2 SAAADI come from the germline V gene. Here the CDR3 DNA reads TGCGCCAGCAGTGAAGGGGACAGGGGAAGCAATCAGCCCCAGCATTTT. This gives the protein CASSEGDRGSNQPQHF.

This clonotype was seen repeatedly, ten times or more. V is TRBV12-3 or TRBV12-4 and J is TRBJ2-7, with TRBD1 matching over 9 bases. Trimming cost V 7 bases and J 2 bases; bases outside gene matches: 3. This CDR3 is 13 amino acids long. The CDR3 region is CASKRQGAYEQYF. CDR3 nucleotides: TGTGCCAGCAAGAGACAGGGGGCCTACGAGCAGTACTTC.

This clonotype was recorded at least ten times. This sequence joins TRBV11-3 and TRBJ2-1; tentative D call: TRBD2 (6 bases). Germline CDR1 SGHNT, CDR2 YENEEA. This CDR3 has 14 residues. The V gene lost 4 bases and the J gene lost 4 bases, with 11 bases spanning the gap. The CDR3: CASSSSGTYNEQFF. The CDR3 nucleotides read TGTGCCAGCAGCTCGTCCGGGACTTACAATGAGCAGTTCTTC.

This clonotype is medium-sized (0.01 to 0.1%) in the sample. The chain recombines TRBV20-1 with TRBJ2-3, with TRBD2 identical over 8 bases. After removal of 5 bases from V and 4 bases from J, the junction contained 5 bases not matched to a gene. The CDR3 runs 13 residues. Per germline, CDR1 DFQATT and CDR2 SNEGSKA (reference sequence). The DNA for the CDR3 is TGCAGTGCTCGAGCGGGAGAGGCAGATACGCAGTATTTT. It encodes CSARAGEADTQYF.